The 22 T cell receptor beta chains listed next were all sequenced from one sample in a study of cytomegalovirus exposure and HLA in healthy donors. Primers for the PCR totalled 60 Vbeta and 13 Jbeta. Generated by immunoSEQ multiplex PCR, the TCRdb table keeps only in-frame clones and is missing some. The repertoire holds 200,000 or so clones, with 60% to 80% as singletons. The sequencing sample was made of PBMCs. The origin of the receptors is a woman in her thirties in good health and CMV-seropositive.

This clone was observed a single time. The chain carries TRBV28 and TRBJ2-4; TRBD2 agrees at 8 bases. V was clipped by 4 bases and J by 3 bases; unmatched bases: 8. The CDR3 extends over 16 amino acids. Germline V gene lookup returns CDR1 MDHEN and CDR2 SYDVKM. The CDR3: CASSSLPGGDKNIQYF. The CDR3 DNA follows: TGTGCCAGCAGTTCCTTGCCGGGAGGGGACAAAAACATTCAGTACTTC.

V and J are TRBV10-3 and TRBJ1-5; tentative D call: TRBD1 (5 bases). Germline CDR1 ENHRY, CDR2 SYGVKD. V was shortened by 8 bases and J by 0 bases, with 14 bases between the two germline ends. The CDR3 runs to 15 residues. CDR3 bases: TGTGCCATCGGGCGGGGGTCTAATAGCAATCAGCCCCAGCATTTT. Translating gives CAIGRGSNSNQPQHF.

V is TRBV10-3 and J is TRBJ2-5; D possibly corresponds to TRBD2 (5 bases). Germline V gene lookup returns CDR1 ENHRY and CDR2 SYGVKD. The CDR3 loop spans 13 amino acids. V lost 6 bases and J lost 5, with 13 bases in between. The CDR3 sequence: CAIRREPIETQYF. In DNA, the CDR3 is TGTGCCATCAGGAGGGAACCAATCGAGACCCAGTACTTC.

The chain couples TRBV9 to TRBJ2-3; 8 bases match TRBD2. J was trimmed by 5 bases and V by 0 bases; bases with no gene match: 8. Germline V gene lookup returns CDR1 SGDLS and CDR2 YYNGEE. CDR3 size: 16 residues. CDR3 protein: CASSVGLAGSIDTQYF. The CDR3 coding sequence is TGTGCCAGCAGCGTAGGATTAGCGGGGTCAATAGATACGCAGTATTTT.

This clone was seen just once. V gene TRBV7-3 combines with J gene TRBJ1-6, with 8 bases aligning to TRBD1. Per germline, CDR1 SGHTA and CDR2 FQGTGA. This CDR3 spans 14 amino acids. With 2 bases clipped from V and 10 bases from J, the junction kept 4 bases outside the gene matches. The CDR3 nucleotides read TGTGCCAGCAGCTTAGAACAGGGGGACTCACCCCTCCACTTT. Amino acids: CASSLEQGDSPLHF.

The J gene is TRBJ1-5, the V gene TRBV19; D is uncertain. This CDR3 has 12 amino acids. The V end lost 5 bases, the J end lost 4 bases, and 6 bases lay between the germline ends. From germline, CDR1 is LNHDA and CDR2 SQIVND (reference sequence). This chain's CDR3 is CASSVQNQPQHF. The CDR3 DNA sequence: TGTGCCAGTAGTGTACAGAATCAGCCCCAGCATTTT.

The rearrangement joins TRBV4-1 to TRBJ2-1; D remains ambiguous. V was pared by 1 base and J by 3 bases, with 10 bases between. This CDR3 has 15 amino acids. Per germline, CDR1 MGHRA and CDR2 YSYEKL. The DNA of the CDR3 is TGCGCCAGCAGCCAAGTTCCGCGTTTCTACAATGAGCAGTTCTTC. Translating gives CASSQVPRFYNEQFF.

This clone was observed a few times. The gene calls are TRBV5-1 and TRBJ2-3; D perhaps matches TRBD2 (5 bases). This CDR3 contains 12 residues. Trimming shortened V by 8 bases and J by 6 bases, and 13 bases separated the two germline ends. The germline CDR1 and CDR2 sequences are SGHRS and YFSETQ. The CDR3 reads CASNLRGDTQYF. The CDR3 nucleotides are TGCGCCAGTAACCTTCGAGGGGATACGCAGTATTTT.

The CDR3 DNA is TGCGCCAGCAGCCCCACTGGAAACACCATATATTTT. Translation gives CASSPTGNTIYF. This sequence joins TRBV4-3 and TRBJ1-3; D gene uncertain. This CDR3 contains 12 residues. The germline V gene has CDR1 LGHNA and CDR2 YSLEER. V was cut by 4 bases and J by 2 bases, with 3 bases left in between.

This clone was counted only a few times. The chain uses TRBV5-6 and TRBJ2-5; 7 bases are shared with TRBD1. This CDR3 region has 15 residues. With 4 bases clipped from V and 2 bases from J, the junction kept 8 bases outside the gene matches. The germline gives CDR1 SGHDT, CDR2 YYEEEE. The CDR3 protein is CASSRLGTDQETQYF. The CDR3 DNA is TGTGCCAGCAGCCGACTCGGGACAGATCAAGAGACCCAGTACTTC.

The V call is TRBV19, the J call TRBJ1-1; TRBD1 matches 10 bases. J was trimmed by 5 bases and V by 6 bases; bases with no gene match: 9. The CDR3 extends over 15 amino acids. CDR1 and CDR2 (germline): LNHDA, SQIVND (reference sequence). The CDR3 spells CASRPIGQGETEAFF. CDR3 DNA sequence: TGTGCCAGTAGGCCTATTGGACAGGGGGAGACTGAAGCTTTCTTT.

The rearrangement joins TRBV5-1 to TRBJ1-4; D is unresolved. V gave up 4 bases and J gave up 4 bases, with 14 bases separating them. Per germline, CDR1 SGHRS and CDR2 YFSETQ. This CDR3 has 15 residues. The DNA for the CDR3 is TGCGCCAGCAGCCCCCGGGGTGGCCGTAATGAAAAACTGTTTTTT. This codes for CASSPRGGRNEKLFF.

This rearrangement joins TRBV5-1 to TRBJ2-7; D possibly corresponds to TRBD2 (5 bases). Trimming removed 0 bases at V and 0 bases at J, with 13 bases between. Germline assignment: CDR1 SGHRS and CDR2 YFSETQ. CDR3 length equals 16 residues. The CDR3 is CASSLAGLGLSYEQYF. The CDR3 nucleotides are TGCGCCAGCAGCTTGGCGGGGTTAGGCCTCTCCTACGAGCAGTACTTC. Full variable domain (rest looked up from reference TRBV5-1 and TRBJ2-7): KAGVTQTPRYLIKTRGQQVTLSCSPISGHRSVSWYQQTPGQGLQFLFEYFSETQRNKGNFPGRFSGRQFSNSRSEMNVSTLELGDSALYLCASSLAGLGLSYEQYFGPGTRLTVT.

The chain joins TRBV6-1 to TRBJ2-2; weak D call: TRBD2 (6 bases). The V gene's germline CDR1 is MNHNS and CDR2 SASEGT. The CDR3 covers 15 residues. V lost 5 bases and J lost 3, with 13 bases in between. This chain's CDR3 is CASSWGETYTGELFF. The CDR3 DNA follows: TGTGCCAGCAGTTGGGGGGAGACCTACACCGGGGAGCTGTTTTTT.

J is TRBJ2-7 and V is TRBV4-1; D is perhaps TRBD2 (6 bases). The germline gives CDR1 MGHRA, CDR2 YSYEKL. The CDR3 has 14 residues. Trimming took off 1 base at V and 6 bases at J, with 13 bases between the two ends. The CDR3 reads CASSQVFGEAEQYF. CDR3 nucleotide sequence: TGCGCCAGCAGCCAAGTTTTCGGGGAGGCCGAGCAGTACTTC.

This chain uses TRBV30 with TRBJ2-7, with TRBD2 as a possible D gene (6 bases). This CDR3 has 16 residues. Trimming pared 3 bases from V and 6 bases from J, leaving 24 bases between. In germline, CDR1 is GTSNPN, CDR2 SVGIG (reference sequence). Here the CDR3 DNA reads TGTGCCTGGAGCCAGTGGTCTAGCGTTGGCCTGGGCGAGCAGTACTTC. Translated: CAWSQWSSVGLGEQYF. The entire variable domain, with the rest obtained from reference TRBV30 and TRBJ2-7, is as follows: SQTIHQWPATLVQPVGSPLSLECTVEGTSNPNLYWYRQAAGRGLQLLFYSVGIGQISSEVPQNLSASRPQDRQFILSSKKLLLSDSGFYLCAWSQWSSVGLGEQYFGPGTRLTVT.

The chain links TRBV28 to TRBJ2-7; D gene ambiguous. V gave up 6 bases and J gave up 4 bases, with 13 bases separating them. The CDR3 runs to 13 residues. The germline CDR1 and CDR2 sequences are MDHEN and SYDVKM. The CDR3 protein is CASSPANPYEQYF. The DNA for the CDR3 is TGTGCCAGCAGCCCCGCGAATCCTTACGAGCAGTACTTC. Full variable domain (rest looked up from reference TRBV28 and TRBJ2-7): DVKVTQSSRYLVKRTGEKVFLECVQDMDHENMFWYRQDPGLGLRLIYFSYDVKMKEKGDIPEGYSVSREKKERFSLILESASTNQTSMYLCASSPANPYEQYFGPGTRLTVT.

This clone was found a few times. This chain links TRBV7-9 with TRBJ2-2; 10 bases align to TRBD2. This CDR3 spans 16 amino acids. Germline-derived CDR1 and CDR2 are SEHNR and FQNEAQ (reference sequence). V shed 5 bases and J 5 bases; nucleotides not matched to a gene: 8. CDR3 region: CASSPPTSGITGELFF. The CDR3 DNA is TGTGCCAGCAGCCCACCTACTAGCGGGATAACCGGGGAGCTGTTTTTT.

The chain links TRBV9 to TRBJ2-7; 9 bases map to TRBD1. The V gene's germline CDR1 is SGDLS and CDR2 YYNGEE. The trim removed 3 bases at V and 7 bases at J, leaving 11 bases unmatched. CDR3 length equals 15 residues. This chain's CDR3 is CASSAYTGGVGEQYF. CDR3 sequence (DNA): TGTGCCAGCAGCGCCTATACAGGGGGCGTGGGGGAGCAGTACTTC.

The gene calls are TRBV19 and TRBJ1-4; D is unclear. V lost 6 bases and J 4 bases, leaving 12 bases between the germline ends. The length of the CDR3 is 14 residues. CDR1 and CDR2 (germline): LNHDA, SQIVND (reference sequence). For the CDR3, the DNA is TGTGCCAGTAGCTATGACACATTTAATGAAAAACTGTTTTTT. Translated: CASSYDTFNEKLFF.

The chain uses TRBV9 and TRBJ1-5, with TRBD1 identical over 7 bases. The CDR3 runs 16 residues. After removal of 0 bases from V and 4 bases from J, the junction contained 7 bases not matched to a gene. The germline V gene encodes CDR1 SGDLS and CDR2 YYNGEE. The DNA of the CDR3 is TGTGCCAGCAGCGTAGGCCCTGTGACAGGGAATCAGCCCCAGCATTTT. Protein: CASSVGPVTGNQPQHF.

V gene TRBV28 combines with J gene TRBJ2-7, with 8 nucleotides matching TRBD1. The J segment lost 10 bases and the V segment lost 5 bases, leaving 10 bases of the junction unmatched. Germline V gene sequence: CDR1 MDHEN, CDR2 SYDVKM. The CDR3 is 13 residues long. The CDR3 bases are TGTGCCAGCAGTCCCTCGGCAGGGGGCGGTCAGTACTTC. It translates to CASSPSAGGGQYF.